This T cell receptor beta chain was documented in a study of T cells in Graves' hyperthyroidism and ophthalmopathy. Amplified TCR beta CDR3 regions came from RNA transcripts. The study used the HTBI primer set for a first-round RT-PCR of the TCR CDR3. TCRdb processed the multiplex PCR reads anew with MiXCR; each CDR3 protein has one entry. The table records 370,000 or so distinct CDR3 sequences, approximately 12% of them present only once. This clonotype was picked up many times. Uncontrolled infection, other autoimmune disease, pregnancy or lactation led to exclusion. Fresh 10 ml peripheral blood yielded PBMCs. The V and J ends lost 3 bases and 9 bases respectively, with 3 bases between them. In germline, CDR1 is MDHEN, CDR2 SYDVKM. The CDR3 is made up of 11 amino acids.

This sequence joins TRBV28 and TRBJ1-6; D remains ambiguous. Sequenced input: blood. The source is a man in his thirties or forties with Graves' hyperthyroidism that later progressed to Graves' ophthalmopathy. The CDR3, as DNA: TGTGCCAGCAGTTTTTTTTCACCCCTCCACTTT. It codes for CASSFFSPLHF.